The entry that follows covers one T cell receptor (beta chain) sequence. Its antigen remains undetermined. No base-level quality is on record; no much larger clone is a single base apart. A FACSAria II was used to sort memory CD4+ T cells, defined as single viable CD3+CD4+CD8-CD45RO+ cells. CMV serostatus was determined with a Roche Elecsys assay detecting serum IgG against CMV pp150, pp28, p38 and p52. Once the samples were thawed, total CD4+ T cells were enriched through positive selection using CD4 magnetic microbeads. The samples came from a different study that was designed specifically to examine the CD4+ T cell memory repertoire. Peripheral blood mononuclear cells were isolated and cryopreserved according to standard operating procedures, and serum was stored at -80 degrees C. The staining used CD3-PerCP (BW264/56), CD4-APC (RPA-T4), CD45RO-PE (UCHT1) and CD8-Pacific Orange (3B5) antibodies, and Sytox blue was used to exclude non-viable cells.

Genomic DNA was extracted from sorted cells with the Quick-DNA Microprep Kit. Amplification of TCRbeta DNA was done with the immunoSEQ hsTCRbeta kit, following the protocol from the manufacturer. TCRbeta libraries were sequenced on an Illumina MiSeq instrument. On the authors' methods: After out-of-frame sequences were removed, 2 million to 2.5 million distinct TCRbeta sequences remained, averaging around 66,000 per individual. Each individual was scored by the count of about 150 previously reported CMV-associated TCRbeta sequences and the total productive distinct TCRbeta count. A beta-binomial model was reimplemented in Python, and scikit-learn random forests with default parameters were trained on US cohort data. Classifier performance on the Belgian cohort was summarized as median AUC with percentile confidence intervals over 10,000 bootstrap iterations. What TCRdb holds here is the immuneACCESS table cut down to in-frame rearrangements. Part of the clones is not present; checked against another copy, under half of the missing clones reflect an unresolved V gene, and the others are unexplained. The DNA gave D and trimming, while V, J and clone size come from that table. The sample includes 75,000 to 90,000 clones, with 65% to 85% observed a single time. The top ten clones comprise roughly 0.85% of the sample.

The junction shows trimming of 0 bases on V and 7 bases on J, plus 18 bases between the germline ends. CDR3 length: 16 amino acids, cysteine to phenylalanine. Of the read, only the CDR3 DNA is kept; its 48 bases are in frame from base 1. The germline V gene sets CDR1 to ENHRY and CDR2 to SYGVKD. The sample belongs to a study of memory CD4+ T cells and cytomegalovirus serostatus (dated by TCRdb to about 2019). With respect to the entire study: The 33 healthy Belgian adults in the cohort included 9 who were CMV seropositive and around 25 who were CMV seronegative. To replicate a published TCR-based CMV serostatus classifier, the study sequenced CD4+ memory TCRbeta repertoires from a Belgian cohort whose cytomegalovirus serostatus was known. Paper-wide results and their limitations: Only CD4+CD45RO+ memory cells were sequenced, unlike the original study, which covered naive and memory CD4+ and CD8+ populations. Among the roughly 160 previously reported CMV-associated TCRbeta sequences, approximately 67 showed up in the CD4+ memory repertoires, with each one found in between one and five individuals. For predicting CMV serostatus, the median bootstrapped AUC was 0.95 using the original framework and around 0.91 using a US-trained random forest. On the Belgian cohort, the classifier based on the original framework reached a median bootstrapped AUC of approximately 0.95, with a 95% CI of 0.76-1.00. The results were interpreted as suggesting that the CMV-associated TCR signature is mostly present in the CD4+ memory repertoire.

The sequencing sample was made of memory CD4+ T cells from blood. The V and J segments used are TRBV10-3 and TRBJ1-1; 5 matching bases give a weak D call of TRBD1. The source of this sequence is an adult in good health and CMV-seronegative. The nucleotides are TGTGCCATCAGTGAGTCGAATCGGGGTGGGACCCATGAAGCTTTCTTT. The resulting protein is CAISESNRGGTHEAFF.